Here is one T cell receptor beta chain with its context. The antigen remains unidentified. The data were obtained in a study of Graves' ophthalmopathy and Graves' hyperthyroidism. Study results and caveats: The blood repertoire also included most expanded thyroid clonotypes above 0.001 frequency.

For repertoire sequencing, the TCR beta CDR3 regions were amplified from RNA transcripts. HTBI-primed first-round RT-PCR preceded second-round multiplex PCR. MiXCR, run by TCRdb on the multiplex PCR reads, gives a single entry per CDR3 protein. The data hold more than 550,000 distinct CDR3 sequences, with about 38% observed a single time. This CDR3 has 13 residues. V shed 7 bases, J shed 4 bases, and the junction held 6 bases outside the gene matches. Germline V lookup: CDR1 SGHVS, CDR2 FNYEAQ. Certain patients, namely those with other autoimmune diseases, uncontrolled infections, pregnancy or lactation, were excluded. As diagnostic evidence, clinical symptoms, serum thyroxine, TRAb, thyroid ultrasound and orbital computed tomography were relied upon. PBMCs were density-gradient isolated from around 11 ml fresh blood.

This sequence joins TRBV7-6 and TRBJ1-1; 7 bases align to TRBD1. This clonotype originated in an adult man with Graves' ophthalmopathy. Sequencing was done on a sample of peripheral blood. DNA for the CDR3: TGTGCCAGCACACAGGGGTCGGGCACTGAAGCTTTCTTT. Translated, it gives CASTQGSGTEAFF.